These 9 T cell receptor beta chains came from one sample sequenced in a study of control samples from healthy donors and cancer patients (dated by TCRdb to between 2020 and 2021). The library relied on the immunoSEQ multiplex PCR assay. TCRdb took this table from immuneACCESS and kept in-frame rearrangements with V and J called. Such tables lack part of the clones; where checked against another copy, unresolved V genes explain under half of the gap, and the rest is unexplained. The sample yields over 8,000 clones; roughly 93% were counted once. The ten largest clones add up to 20% to 25% of the sample. Sequenced input: PBMCs. These receptors came from a man aged 60 to 75 with colorectal cancer.

The chain combines TRBV29-1 with TRBJ2-2, with unresolved D. V was shortened by 2 bases and J by 8 bases, with 9 bases between the two germline ends. The CDR3 contains 12 residues. Germline V gene sequence: CDR1 SQVTM, CDR2 ANQGSEA. This CDR3 is CSVERLPGELFF. In nucleotides, the CDR3 is TGCAGCGTTGAAAGGCTACCGGGGGAGCTGTTTTTT.

In its sample, this clone was seen once. This CDR3 reads CAWSKGDRTGELFF. DNA of the CDR3: TGTGCCTGGAGTAAGGGGGATCGCACCGGGGAGCTGTTTTTT. The rearrangement joins TRBV30 to TRBJ2-2; possibly TRBD1 for D (6 bases). The germline V and J ends were trimmed by 2 bases and 4 bases, with 11 bases remaining between them. Germline CDR1 and CDR2: GTSNPN and SVGIG (reference sequence). The CDR3 extends over 14 amino acids.

The chain combines TRBV5-6 with TRBJ1-5; D may be TRBD1 (5 bases). CDR1 and CDR2 from the germline V gene are SGHDT and YYEEEE. The CDR3 sequence is 17 residues long. The V and J ends lost 4 bases and 2 bases respectively, with 19 bases between them. CDR3 sequence: CASSTLSGGGGNQPQHF. The CDR3 DNA reads TGTGCCAGCAGCACCTTATCCGGTGGGGGTGGCAATCAGCCCCAGCATTTT. The full variable domain, in which reference TRBV5-6 and TRBJ1-5 provide the parts outside the CDR3, is DAGVTQSPTHLIKTRGQQVTLRCSPKSGHDTVSWYQQALGQGPQFIFQYYEEEERQRGNFPDRFSGHQFPNYSSELNVNALLLGDSALYLCASSTLSGGGGNQPQHFGDGTRLSIL.

The chain carries TRBV27 and TRBJ2-7; 9 positions match TRBD1. The V segment lost 4 bases and the J segment 7 bases; nucleotides outside the gene matches: 8. The length of the CDR3 is 14 residues. Germline CDR1 and CDR2: MNHEY and SMNVEV (reference sequence). CDR3 nucleotide sequence: TGTGCCAGCAGTTGGGGGGGGACAGGGCGTGAGCAGTACTTC. It encodes CASSWGGTGREQYF.

The rearrangement uses TRBV28 and TRBJ2-7; D is undetermined. V was cut by 0 bases and J by 3 bases, with 12 bases left in between. This CDR3 spans 15 amino acids. Germline CDR1 reads MDHEN; CDR2 reads SYDVKM. CDR3 sequence (DNA): TGTGCCAGCAGTTTATGGGGCCTGGTAAACTACGAGCAGTACTTC. This sequence encodes CASSLWGLVNYEQYF.

The chain links TRBV3-1 (or the pseudogene TRBV3-2) to TRBJ1-6, with 7 bases identical to TRBD1. The CDR3 has 14 residues. The trim removed 5 bases at V and 5 bases at J, leaving 3 bases unmatched. Germline V CDR1 and CDR2: LGHDT, YNNKEL (reference sequence). The CDR3 DNA follows: TGTGCCAGCAGCGAAACAGGGGATAATTCACCCCTCCACTTT. Translation: CASSETGDNSPLHF.

The chain has TRBV6-2 or TRBV6-3 and TRBJ2-6; 7 positions agree with TRBD1. V lost 2 bases, J lost 4 bases, and 8 bases stayed unmatched. This CDR3 region has 17 residues. The V gene's germline CDR1 is MNHEY and CDR2 SVGEGT. The CDR3 is CASSYHAGGSGANVLTF. The CDR3 DNA sequence: TGTGCCAGCAGTTACCACGCAGGGGGATCAGGGGCCAACGTCCTGACTTTC.

This rearrangement joins TRBV18 to TRBJ1-6, with D possibly matching TRBD1 (6 bases). In germline, CDR1 is KGHSH, CDR2 LQKENI. V was cut by 4 bases and J by 8 bases, with 15 bases left in between. The CDR3 is made up of 15 amino acids. The CDR3: CASSRTRGEDSPLHF. CDR3 sequence (DNA): TGTGCCAGCTCACGGACCAGGGGCGAAGATTCACCCCTCCACTTT.

The table lists this clone with a few counts. The rearrangement links TRBV9 to TRBJ2-7; the D gene could be TRBD1 or TRBD2 (5 bases each). Trimming removed 0 bases from V and 3 bases from J, with 13 bases in between. The CDR3 contains 15 residues. CDR1 is SGDLS, CDR2 YYNGEE, per germline. Written as DNA, the CDR3 is TGTGCCAGCAGCGTAGGCCCAGGGAGCGTCTACGAGCAGTACTTC. Its translation: CASSVGPGSVYEQYF.